This TCR beta chain derives from a study of response to subunit inactivated influenza vaccine. Study-level points and caveats: Each seasonal influenza vaccination, the authors suggested, recruits few new T cells.

CDR3 length: 13 residues. Trimming pared 6 bases from V and 13 bases from J, leaving 19 bases between. Germline CDR1 MNHNY, CDR2 SVGAGI (reference sequence). Each CDR3 protein gets one entry after TCRdb re-called the RT-PCR reads with MiXCR. The repertoire has about 300,000 distinct CDR3 sequences, roughly 20% of them found once; the top ten carry 10%. To note about this clonotype: Its antigen is as yet unknown.

The V gene is TRBV6-6, the J gene TRBJ2-1; D might be TRBD1 or TRBD2, each matching 6 bases. The specimen was PBMCs from blood, collected approximately 22 months after vaccination. This receptor was taken from a man between 50 and 75 years old who received an inactivated influenza vaccine. Here the CDR3 reads CASREGGRDFQFF. CDR3 DNA sequence: TGTGCCAGCAGAGAGGGGGGAAGGGACTTCCAGTTCTTC.